The 24 T cell receptor beta chains listed next were all sequenced from one sample in a study of response to subunit inactivated influenza vaccine. One entry per CDR3 protein results from TCRdb running MiXCR on the RT-PCR reads. Of approximately 700,000 distinct CDR3 sequences in the sample, approximately 14% are singletons; the top ten hold 11%. The sample was PBMCs from blood, taken approximately 13 days after vaccination. These receptors were collected from a man between 50 and 59 years old who received an inactivated influenza vaccine.

The CDR3 here is CASSQGGADNEKLFF. CDR3 in DNA: TGTGCCAGCAGCCAAGGGGGGGCTGATAATGAAAAACTGTTTTTT. J is TRBJ1-4 and V is TRBV27, with D possibly being TRBD1 (6 bases). From germline, CDR1 is MNHEY and CDR2 SMNVEV (reference sequence). The CDR3 is 15 amino acids. V lost 6 bases to trimming and J lost 4 bases, with 15 bases between them.

This clonotype was observed a few times. The V and J genes are TRBV7-9 and TRBJ1-1; the D is unclear. Trimming removed 3 bases at V and 4 bases at J, with 12 bases between. This CDR3 is 14 amino acids long. CDR1 and CDR2 (germline): SEHNR, FQNEAQ (reference sequence). CDR3 protein: CASSFTGWRTEAFF. CDR3 in DNA: TGTGCCAGCAGCTTCACGGGCTGGCGCACTGAAGCTTTCTTT.

V gene TRBV4-3 combines with J gene TRBJ1-3; D remains ambiguous. Germline CDR1 reads LGHNA; CDR2 reads YSLEER. V was pared by 0 bases and J by 4 bases, with 7 bases between. The length of the CDR3 is 14 residues. The CDR3 coding sequence is TGCGCCAGCAGCCAAGATAGTTTAGGAAACACCATATATTTT. Amino acid sequence: CASSQDSLGNTIYF.

This chain connects TRBV6-2 or TRBV6-3 to TRBJ2-1, with 12 bases fitting TRBD2. The CDR3 covers 15 residues. Germline lookup yields CDR1 MNHEY and CDR2 SVGEGT. Trimming cost V 5 bases and J 6 bases; bases outside gene matches: 5. This chain's CDR3 is CASSRTSGVLNEQFF. CDR3 in DNA: TGTGCCAGCAGTAGGACTAGCGGGGTACTCAATGAGCAGTTCTTC.

This clonotype occurred a few times. The gene calls are TRBV5-1 and TRBJ1-2, with 12 positions matching TRBD1. V lost 2 bases, J lost 7 bases, and 6 bases stayed unmatched. The germline V gene encodes CDR1 SGHRS and CDR2 YFSETQ. The CDR3 length is 15 residues. The CDR3 reads CASSFRDRGRSGYTF. DNA for the CDR3: TGCGCCAGCAGCTTCCGGGACAGGGGGCGATCTGGCTACACCTTC.

This chain uses TRBV28 with TRBJ2-1; 7 nucleotides match TRBD1. The germline V gene has CDR1 MDHEN and CDR2 SYDVKM. The CDR3 is 15 amino acids. V gave up 6 bases and J gave up 8 bases; unmatched junction bases: 13. This chain's CDR3 is CASRLDREWRHEQFF. For the CDR3, the DNA is TGTGCCAGCAGACTCGACAGGGAGTGGAGACATGAGCAGTTCTTC.

This sequence joins TRBV6-6 and TRBJ1-1; a possible D gene is TRBD1 (6 bases). Looked up from germline, CDR1 is MNHNY and CDR2 is SVGAGI (reference sequence). The CDR3 has 13 residues. V shed 0 bases and J shed 11 bases, with 13 bases lying between them. In DNA, the CDR3 is TGTGCCAGCAGTTACTCGGACGGGGGCGATGCTTTCTTT. Amino acid sequence: CASSYSDGGDAFF.

This clonotype was seen only a few times. This chain connects TRBV2 to TRBJ1-5; possibly TRBD1 for D (5 bases). This CDR3 has 14 residues. Trimming removed 8 bases at V and 0 bases at J, with 11 bases between. Germline V gene lookup returns CDR1 SNHLY and CDR2 FYNNEI. Here the CDR3 DNA reads TGTGCCAGCCGGGGACCTTATAGCAATCAGCCCCAGCATTTT. Translating it yields CASRGPYSNQPQHF.

V and J are TRBV30 and TRBJ1-1; D call uncertain. With 2 bases removed from V and 8 bases from J, the gap between germline ends came to 9 bases. The CDR3 sequence is 11 residues long. Per germline, CDR1 GTSNPN and CDR2 SVGIG (reference sequence). CDR3 in amino acids: CAWSPQNEAFF. The DNA of the CDR3 is TGTGCCTGGAGTCCGCAGAACGAAGCTTTCTTT.

This clonotype was picked up a small number of times. The gene calls are TRBV5-6 and TRBJ2-1, with TRBD1 identical over 8 bases. The trim removed 0 bases at V and 2 bases at J, leaving 4 bases unmatched. This CDR3 is built from 16 residues. Germline values: CDR1 SGHDT, CDR2 YYEEEE. This CDR3 reads CASSLAGDRTYNEQFF. CDR3 bases: TGTGCCAGCAGCTTGGCGGGGGACAGGACCTACAATGAGCAGTTCTTC.

This clonotype was counted a few times. The chain recombines TRBV28 with TRBJ1-6, with TRBD1 identical over 8 bases. CDR1 and CDR2 (germline): MDHEN, SYDVKM. The junction had 11 bases not matched to a gene; V was cut back by 3 bases and J by 4 bases. The CDR3 has 18 amino acids. The CDR3 loop reads CASSFQTTGALYNSPLHF. CDR3 bases: TGTGCCAGCAGTTTTCAGACGACAGGGGCGTTATATAATTCACCCCTCCACTTT.

The rearrangement joins TRBV2 to TRBJ2-7; D is undetermined. The germline gives CDR1 SNHLY, CDR2 FYNNEI. The V end was cut by 6 bases, the J end by 3 bases, with 18 bases between. The CDR3 has 15 residues. The CDR3 DNA follows: TGTGCCAGCAGCGCCCTCCCTCCCGGAGACTACGAGCAGTACTTC. Translation: CASSALPPGDYEQYF.

V gene TRBV25-1 combines with J gene TRBJ2-5; D call uncertain. The CDR3 contains 14 residues. Trimming cost V 3 bases and J 2 bases, with 10 bases left between them. Germline-derived CDR1 and CDR2 are MGHDK and SYGVNS. The DNA for the CDR3 is TGTGCCAGCAGTGACACTACTGTTCAAGAGACCCAGTACTTC. Amino acid sequence: CASSDTTVQETQYF.

This clonotype was detected a few times. This rearrangement joins TRBV27 to TRBJ1-2; TRBD1 matches at 7 bases. The CDR3 totals 13 residues. Germline V gives CDR1 MNHEY, CDR2 SMNVEV (reference sequence). V was clipped by 5 bases and J by 4 bases; unmatched bases: 4. CDR3 nucleotide sequence: TGTGCCAGCAGTATACGACAGGGCTATGGCTACACCTTC. Residues: CASSIRQGYGYTF.

The chain uses TRBV12-3 or TRBV12-4 and TRBJ2-1, with TRBD2 identical over 9 bases. The length of the CDR3 is 17 residues. V shed 3 bases and J 0 bases; nucleotides not matched to a gene: 6. CDR3 DNA sequence: TGTGCCAGCAGTTTTCGTGCGGGGGGGAGCTCCTACAATGAGCAGTTCTTC. Encoded protein: CASSFRAGGSSYNEQFF.

This clonotype showed up just a few times. The rearrangement joins TRBV28 to TRBJ2-7; 8 bases line up with TRBD1. This CDR3 has 13 amino acids. Unmatched junction bases numbered 4, after V lost 6 bases and J lost 3 bases. Germline CDR1 reads MDHEN; CDR2 reads SYDVKM. The CDR3 here is CASRNDRGYEQYF. The CDR3 DNA is TGTGCCAGCAGGAACGACAGGGGCTACGAGCAGTACTTC.

Only a few counts were recorded for this clonotype. The chain has TRBV4-2 and TRBJ2-7, with TRBD2 as a possible D gene (7 bases). V was cut by 1 base and J by 6 bases, with 13 bases left in between. The CDR3 contains 14 residues. Germline V gene sequence: CDR1 LGHNA, CDR2 YNFKEQ. The CDR3 region is CASSQGSAGAEQYF. For the CDR3, the DNA is TGTGCCAGCAGCCAAGGGTCTGCGGGGGCCGAGCAGTACTTC.

This clonotype was seen more than once but under ten times. The genes are TRBV20-1 and TRBJ1-5; possible D gene TRBD1, 5 bases. Trimming shortened V by 3 bases and J by 4 bases, and 10 bases separated the two germline ends. This CDR3 contains 13 residues. Germline-derived CDR1 and CDR2 are DFQATT and SNEGSKA (reference sequence). Here the CDR3 reads CSASQGGNQPQHF. The CDR3 nucleotides read TGCAGTGCTAGCCAGGGTGGGAATCAGCCCCAGCATTTT.

This clonotype was seen ten or more times. The chain employs TRBV12-3 or TRBV12-4 and TRBJ1-5; TRBD1 might be the D (6 bases). The length of the CDR3 is 13 residues. V was shortened by 5 bases and J by 1 base, with 6 bases between the two germline ends. CDR3 loop: CASSGQSNQPQHF. CDR3 coding DNA: TGTGCCAGCAGTGGACAGAGCAATCAGCCCCAGCATTTT.

This clonotype has a handful of counts. V usage is TRBV5-1 and J usage is TRBJ2-1; 7 nucleotides line up with TRBD2. This CDR3 contains 17 residues. The ends lost 0 bases at V and 4 bases at J; junction bases unmatched: 10. The germline CDR1 and CDR2 sequences are SGHRS and YFSETQ. CDR3 sequence: CASSLEGTNEIYNEQFF. The CDR3 DNA follows: TGCGCCAGCAGCTTGGAAGGGACTAACGAAATTTACAATGAGCAGTTCTTC.

The V gene is TRBV7-9, the J gene TRBJ1-2; weak D call: TRBD1 (6 bases). The V end was cut by 1 base, the J end by 6 bases, with 15 bases between. The CDR3 is 15 residues long. From germline, CDR1 is SEHNR and CDR2 FQNEAQ (reference sequence). The CDR3 region is CASSLVSSQGNGYTF. DNA for the CDR3: TGTGCCAGCAGCTTAGTCTCTAGCCAGGGGAATGGCTACACCTTC. Together with reference TRBV7-9 and TRBJ1-2, the CDR3 gives the full variable domain: DTGVSQNPRHKITKRGQNVTFRCDPISEHNRLYWYRQTLGQGPEFLTYFQNEAQLEKSRLLSDRFSAERPKGSFSTLEIQRTEQGDSAMYLCASSLVSSQGNGYTFGSGTRLTVV.

This clonotype was detected only a few times. The V and J genes are TRBV6-2 or TRBV6-3 and TRBJ2-1; 14 bases are a match to TRBD2. Looked up from germline, CDR1 is MNHEY and CDR2 is SVGEGT. V shed 5 bases and J 1 base; nucleotides not matched to a gene: 7. CDR3 length: 18 residues. CDR3 sequence reads: CASSPGTSGRNSYNEQFF. The CDR3, as DNA: TGTGCCAGCAGTCCCGGGACTAGCGGGAGAAATTCCTACAATGAGCAGTTCTTC.

The rearrangement joins TRBV5-1 to TRBJ2-1; 7 bases are a match to TRBD1. This CDR3 is built from 15 residues. With V trimmed by 4 bases and J by 7 bases, 11 bases remained unmatched. Per the germline V gene, CDR1 is SGHRS and CDR2 is YFSETQ. The chain's CDR3 is CASSTWDSPGNEQFF. The CDR3 DNA sequence: TGCGCCAGCAGCACATGGGACAGCCCAGGGAATGAGCAGTTCTTC.

This clonotype was counted a few times. The chain couples TRBV12-3 or TRBV12-4 to TRBJ2-1; D gene uncertain. This CDR3 comprises 13 residues. V lost 6 bases and J lost 8, with 14 bases in between. CDR3: CASRGNAFDEQFF. CDR3 in DNA: TGTGCCAGCAGGGGGAACGCCTTTGATGAGCAGTTCTTC.